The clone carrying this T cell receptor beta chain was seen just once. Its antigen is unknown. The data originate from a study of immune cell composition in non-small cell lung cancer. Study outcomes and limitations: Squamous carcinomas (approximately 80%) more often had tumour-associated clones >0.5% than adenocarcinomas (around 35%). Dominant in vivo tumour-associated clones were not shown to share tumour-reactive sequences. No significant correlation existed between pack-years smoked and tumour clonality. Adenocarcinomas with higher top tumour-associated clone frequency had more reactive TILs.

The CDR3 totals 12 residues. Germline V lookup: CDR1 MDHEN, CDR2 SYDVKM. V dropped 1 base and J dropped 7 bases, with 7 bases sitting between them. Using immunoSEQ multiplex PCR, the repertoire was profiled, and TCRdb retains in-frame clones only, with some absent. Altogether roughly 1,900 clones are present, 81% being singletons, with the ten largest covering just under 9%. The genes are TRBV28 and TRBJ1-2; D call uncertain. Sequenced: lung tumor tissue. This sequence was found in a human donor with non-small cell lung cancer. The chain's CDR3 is CASSLSTIGYTF. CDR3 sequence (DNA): TGTGCCAGCAGTTTATCCACAATTGGCTACACCTTC.